This T cell receptor beta chain was obtained from a study of regulatory T cells in long-lasting Graves disease. Study at large: Graves' patients who were just diagnosed had used antithyroid drugs for under 3 months. Study-level results: Persistent Graves' patients showed less TCR diversity than newly diagnosed patients showed.

There are many counts of this clonotype. Its specificity is not known. According to the study, TCR beta libraries were built with iRepertoire HTBI primers and CDR3-region Arm-PCR. TCRdb processed the multiplex PCR reads anew with MiXCR; each CDR3 protein has one entry. Of 540,000 or so distinct CDR3 sequences listed, approximately 12% were seen once; the top ten hold about 10%. The CDR3 has 14 amino acids. V gave up 1 base and J gave up 6 bases, with 13 bases separating them. Germline values: CDR1 MNHEY, CDR2 SMNVEV (reference sequence). Time point given: newly diagnosed GD, antithyroid drugs for less than 3 months. PBMC RNA was the source of the TCR library. The same data also contributed to another study, on T cells in Graves' hyperthyroidism and ophthalmopathy. According to that study: Initially, a first-round RT-PCR of the TCR CDR3 employed the HTBI primer set.

This sample comprised peripheral blood mononuclear cells (PBMCs), obtained at new diagnosis, from a patient treated with antithyroid drugs. The J gene is TRBJ2-7, the V gene TRBV27; D perhaps matches TRBD1 (6 bases). The TCR sequence derives from a man aged 25 to 40 with Graves disease. The CDR3 DNA is TGTGCCAGCAGTTTATTCAGGGGCTACTTCGAGCAGTACTTC. This gives the protein CASSLFRGYFEQYF.